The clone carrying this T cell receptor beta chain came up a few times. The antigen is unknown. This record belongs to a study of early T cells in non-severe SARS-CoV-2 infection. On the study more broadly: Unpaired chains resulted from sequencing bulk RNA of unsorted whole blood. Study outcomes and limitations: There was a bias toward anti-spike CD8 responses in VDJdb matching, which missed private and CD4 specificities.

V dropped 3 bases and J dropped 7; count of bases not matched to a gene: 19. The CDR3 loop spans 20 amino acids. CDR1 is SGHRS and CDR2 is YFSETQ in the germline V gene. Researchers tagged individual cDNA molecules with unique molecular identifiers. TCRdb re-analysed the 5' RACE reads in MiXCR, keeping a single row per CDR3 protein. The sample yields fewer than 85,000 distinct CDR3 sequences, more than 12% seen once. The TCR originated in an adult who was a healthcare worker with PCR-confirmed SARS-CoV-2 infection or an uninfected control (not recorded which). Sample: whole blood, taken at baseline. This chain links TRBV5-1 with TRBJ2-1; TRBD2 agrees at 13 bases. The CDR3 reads CASSSTVGLAGEHPGNEQFF. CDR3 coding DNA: TGCGCCAGCAGCTCAACCGTCGGACTAGCGGGAGAGCACCCCGGGAATGAGCAGTTCTTC.